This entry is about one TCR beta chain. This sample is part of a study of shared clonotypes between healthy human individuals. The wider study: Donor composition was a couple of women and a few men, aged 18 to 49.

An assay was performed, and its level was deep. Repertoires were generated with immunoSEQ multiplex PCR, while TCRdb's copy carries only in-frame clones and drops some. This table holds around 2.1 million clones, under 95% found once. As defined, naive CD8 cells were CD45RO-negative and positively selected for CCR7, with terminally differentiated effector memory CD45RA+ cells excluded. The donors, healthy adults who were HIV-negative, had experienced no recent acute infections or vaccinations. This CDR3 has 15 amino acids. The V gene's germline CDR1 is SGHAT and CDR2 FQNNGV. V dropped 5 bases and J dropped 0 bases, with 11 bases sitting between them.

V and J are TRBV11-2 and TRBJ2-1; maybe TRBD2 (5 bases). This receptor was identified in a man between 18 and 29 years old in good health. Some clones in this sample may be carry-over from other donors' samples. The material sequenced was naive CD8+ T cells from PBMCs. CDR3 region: CASSPEGSSYNEQFF. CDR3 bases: TGTGCCAGCAGCCCAGAGGGCAGCTCCTACAATGAGCAGTTCTTC. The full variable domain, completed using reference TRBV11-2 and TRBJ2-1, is EAGVAQSPRYKIIEKRQSVAFWCNPISGHATLYWYQQILGQGPKLLIQFQNNGVVDDSQLPKDRFSAERLKGVDSTLKIQPAKLEDSAVYLCASSPEGSSYNEQFFGPGTRLTVL.